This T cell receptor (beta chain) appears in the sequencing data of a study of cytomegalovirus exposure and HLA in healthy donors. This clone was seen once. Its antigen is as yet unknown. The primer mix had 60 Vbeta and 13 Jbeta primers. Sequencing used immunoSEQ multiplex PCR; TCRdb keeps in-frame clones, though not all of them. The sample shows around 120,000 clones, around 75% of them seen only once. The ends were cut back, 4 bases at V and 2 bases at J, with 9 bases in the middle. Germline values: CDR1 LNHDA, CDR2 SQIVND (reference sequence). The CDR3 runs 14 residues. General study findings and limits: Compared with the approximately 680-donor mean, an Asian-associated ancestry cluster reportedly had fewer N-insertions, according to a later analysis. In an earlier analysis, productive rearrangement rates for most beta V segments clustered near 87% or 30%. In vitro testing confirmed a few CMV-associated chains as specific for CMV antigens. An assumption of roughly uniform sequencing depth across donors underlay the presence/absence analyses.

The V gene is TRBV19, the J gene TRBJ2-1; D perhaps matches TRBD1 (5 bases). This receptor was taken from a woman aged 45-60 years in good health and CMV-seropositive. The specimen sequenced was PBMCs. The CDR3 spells CASSSQGTYNEQFF. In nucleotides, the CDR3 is TGTGCCAGTAGTAGTCAGGGAACCTACAATGAGCAGTTCTTC.